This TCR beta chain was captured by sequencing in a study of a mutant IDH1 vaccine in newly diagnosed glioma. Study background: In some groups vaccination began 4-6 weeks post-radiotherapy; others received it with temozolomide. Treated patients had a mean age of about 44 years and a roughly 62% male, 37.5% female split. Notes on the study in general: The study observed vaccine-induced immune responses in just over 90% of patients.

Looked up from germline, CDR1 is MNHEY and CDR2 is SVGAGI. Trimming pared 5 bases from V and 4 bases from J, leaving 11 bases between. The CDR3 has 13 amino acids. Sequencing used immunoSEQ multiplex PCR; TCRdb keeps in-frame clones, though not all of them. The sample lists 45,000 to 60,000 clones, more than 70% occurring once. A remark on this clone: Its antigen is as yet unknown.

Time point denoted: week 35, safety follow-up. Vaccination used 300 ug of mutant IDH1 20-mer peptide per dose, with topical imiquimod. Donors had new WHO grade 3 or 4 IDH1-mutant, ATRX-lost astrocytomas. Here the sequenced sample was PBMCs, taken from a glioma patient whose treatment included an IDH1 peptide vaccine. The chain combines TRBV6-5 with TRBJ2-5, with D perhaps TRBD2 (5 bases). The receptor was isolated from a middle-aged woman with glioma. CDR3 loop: CASSIQGLETQYF. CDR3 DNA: TGTGCCAGCAGTATCCAAGGACTAGAGACCCAGTACTTC.